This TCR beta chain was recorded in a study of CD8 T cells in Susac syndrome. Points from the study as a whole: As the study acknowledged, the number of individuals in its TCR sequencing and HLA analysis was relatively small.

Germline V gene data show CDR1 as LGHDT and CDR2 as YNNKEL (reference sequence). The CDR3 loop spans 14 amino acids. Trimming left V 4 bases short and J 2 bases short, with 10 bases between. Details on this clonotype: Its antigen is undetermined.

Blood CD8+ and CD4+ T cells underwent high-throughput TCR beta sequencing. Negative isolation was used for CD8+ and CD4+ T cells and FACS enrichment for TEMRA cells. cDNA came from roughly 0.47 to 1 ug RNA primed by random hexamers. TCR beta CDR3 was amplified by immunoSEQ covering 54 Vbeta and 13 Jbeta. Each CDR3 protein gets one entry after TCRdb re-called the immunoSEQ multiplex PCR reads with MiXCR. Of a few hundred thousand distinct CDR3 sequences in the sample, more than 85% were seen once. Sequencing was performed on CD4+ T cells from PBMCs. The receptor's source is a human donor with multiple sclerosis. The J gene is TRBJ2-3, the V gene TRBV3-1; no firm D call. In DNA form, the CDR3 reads TGTGCCAGCAGCCCTAAGTTCTCCACAGATACGCAGTATTTT. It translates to CASSPKFSTDTQYF.